The present TCR beta chain was sequenced within a study of Tregs in tolerant kidney transplant recipients. Study observations and caveats: No direct test of biological reproducibility was done here.

V lost 1 base, J lost 3 bases, and 15 bases lay in between. The CDR3 extends over 16 amino acids. CDR1 and CDR2 (germline): SGHRS, YFSETQ. Unstimulated Tregs (CD4+CD25+CD127-) and CD4+CD25- non-Tregs were sorted from PBMCs. As for this clone: Antigen: not known.

TCRdb's copy holds only in-frame clones and misses some; the assay was immunoSEQ multiplex PCR. The table includes about 68,000 clones, 84% detected once. The TCR sequence derives from a human donor in good health. The sequenced material came from CD4+ T cells from blood. The V and J genes are TRBV5-1 and TRBJ2-3, with D possibly matching TRBD2 (5 bases). CDR3 amino acids: CASSLNGRGQTDTQYF. Here the CDR3 DNA reads TGCGCCAGCAGCTTGAATGGTCGGGGTCAAACAGATACGCAGTATTTT.